A few counts support the clone carrying this T cell receptor (beta chain). The sample is drawn from a study of cytomegalovirus exposure and HLA in healthy donors. Vbeta (60) and Jbeta (13) primers were used in the PCR. Only in-frame clones appear in the TCRdb table, and some are missing; sequencing was by immunoSEQ multiplex PCR. The repertoire includes roughly 99,000 clones, roughly 73% of them detected once, and about 8% sits in the top ten. V lost 2 bases and J lost 1; bases outside the gene matches: 3. CDR3 size: 16 residues. Per germline, CDR1 SGHVS and CDR2 FQNEAQ. The J gene is TRBJ1-1, the V gene TRBV7-8; TRBD1 agrees at 11 bases. The material sequenced was PBMCs. The source is a man in his thirties or forties in good health and CMV-seronegative. The DNA for the CDR3 is TGTGCCAGCAGCTTAAGGGACAGGGGGTCGAACACTGAAGCTTTCTTT. Translated: CASSLRDRGSNTEAFF.